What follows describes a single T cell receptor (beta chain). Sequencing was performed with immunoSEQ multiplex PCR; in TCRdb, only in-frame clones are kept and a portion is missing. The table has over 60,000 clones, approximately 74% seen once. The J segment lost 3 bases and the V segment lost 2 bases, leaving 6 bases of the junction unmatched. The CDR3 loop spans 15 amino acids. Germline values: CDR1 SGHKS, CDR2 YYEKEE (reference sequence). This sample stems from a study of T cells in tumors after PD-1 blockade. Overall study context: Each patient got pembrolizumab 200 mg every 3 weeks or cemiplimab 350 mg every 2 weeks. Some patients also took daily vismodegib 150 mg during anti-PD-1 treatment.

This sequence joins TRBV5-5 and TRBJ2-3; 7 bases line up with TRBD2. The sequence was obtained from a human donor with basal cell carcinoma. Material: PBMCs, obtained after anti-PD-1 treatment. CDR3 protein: CASSFSGLGTDTQYF. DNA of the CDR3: TGTGCCAGCAGCTTTAGCGGGTTAGGGACAGATACGCAGTATTTT.